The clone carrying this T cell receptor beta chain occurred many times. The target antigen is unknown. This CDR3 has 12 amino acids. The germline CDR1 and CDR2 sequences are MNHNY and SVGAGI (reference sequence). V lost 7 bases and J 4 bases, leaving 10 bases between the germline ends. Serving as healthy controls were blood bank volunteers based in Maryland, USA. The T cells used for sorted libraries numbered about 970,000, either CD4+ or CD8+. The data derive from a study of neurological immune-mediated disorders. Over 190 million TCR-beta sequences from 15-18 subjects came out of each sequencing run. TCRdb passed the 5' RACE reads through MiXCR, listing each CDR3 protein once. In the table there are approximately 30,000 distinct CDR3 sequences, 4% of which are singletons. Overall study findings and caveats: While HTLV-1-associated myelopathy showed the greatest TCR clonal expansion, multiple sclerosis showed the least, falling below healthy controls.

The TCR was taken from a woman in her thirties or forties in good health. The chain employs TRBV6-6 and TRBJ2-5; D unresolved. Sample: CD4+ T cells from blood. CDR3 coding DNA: TGTGCCAGCAAGGGTTTGGGAGAGACCCAGTACTTC. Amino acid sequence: CASKGLGETQYF.